The T cell receptor beta chain under discussion was sequenced for a study of early T cells in non-severe SARS-CoV-2 infection (dated by TCRdb to about 2021). About the study as a whole: Bulk RNA from unsorted whole blood was used for TCR sequencing, so alpha and beta chains could not be paired. General findings and caveats noted by the study authors: VDJdb matching was skewed toward anti-spike CD8 responses and likely underestimated virus-specific expansions by missing private and CD4 specificities.

For this chain, trimming is 5 bases at the V end and 0 bases at the J end, and the number of junction bases without a gene match is 5. The CDR3 runs 15 residues from the cysteine to the phenylalanine. This entry keeps only the CDR3 DNA: 45 bases, framed from base 1. CDR1 MNHEY and CDR2 SVGAGI were looked up in the germline V gene. This was a case-control study nested in a cohort of healthcare workers in London, UK, who had nasopharyngeal swab PCR tests and blood samples taken every week. Healthcare workers were enrolled in the week of the UK lockdown, from 23 to 31 March 2020, and were followed every week for up to roughly 16 weeks. This clonotype was picked up many times. The antigen this receptor binds is unknown. No qualities accompany the bases; no much larger clone lies one base away. Libraries were made using 5' RACE. The sequencer listed for this sample is NextSeq 500. In the TCR library protocol, unique molecular identifiers were attached to individual cDNA molecules to correct for PCR bias and sequencing error. TCR alpha and beta chains were both sequenced, and the abundances of alpha and beta sequences in each sample were closely correlated with each other. The source study handled its data this way. V gene, J gene and CDR3 annotation of TCR sequences was performed with Decombinator V4. TCRs were defined as expanded if a significant change between any two time points was detected under a Poisson model with p below 0.0001. TCR abundances were normalised to the total number of TCRs sequenced per sample and expressed as counts per million. MAIT TCRs were defined by TRAV1-2 paired with TRAJ12, TRAJ20 or TRAJ33, and iNKT TCRs by TRAV10 paired with TRAJ18. VDJdb, accessed on 1 November 2021, was searched for TCRs annotated for CMV, EBV and SARS-CoV-2, and TCRs annotated for more than one antigen were excluded. The public reads were reprocessed in TCRdb via fastp at Q25 and MiXCR, keeping in-frame beta chains. Each CDR3 protein appears once, grouped with its most common genes and DNA. TCRdb's processing, not the authors' own work, is the source of the V and J calls. The table for this sample lists approximately 73,000 distinct CDR3 sequences; roughly 12% of them were counted only once. Of the sample, about 4.8% falls within the top ten clones.

This clonotype was sampled from an adult who was a healthcare worker with PCR-confirmed SARS-CoV-2 infection or an uninfected control (not recorded which). Sequencing used whole blood. The V gene is TRBV6-5 and the J gene is TRBJ2-7, with 9 junctional bases fitting TRBD1. The DNA sequence is TGTGCCAGCAGTACGACAGGGGGGAGCTCCTACGAGCAGTACTTC. This sequence encodes CASSTTGGSSYEQYF.